This is a list of T cell receptor beta chains from one sample in a study of cytomegalovirus exposure and HLA in healthy donors. TCRdb's copy holds only in-frame clones and misses some; the assay was immunoSEQ multiplex PCR. The sample shows hundreds of thousands of clones, 86% of them seen only once. Sample: PBMCs. The origin of the receptors is a woman under 30 in good health and CMV-seronegative. Each CDR3 is given with its conserved first and last residue. A D gene is named only where the DNA matches it firmly. Expanded clones are given a class, and other clones once, few, many or no size at all.

j_gene | abundance | v_gene | d_gene | CDR3aa | CDR3nt
TRBJ2-2 | NA | TRBV7-6 | TRBD2 | CASSLVAGGLELFF | TGTGCCAGCAGCTTAGTAGCGGGGGGTCTGGAGCTGTTTTTT
TRBJ2-1 | NA | TRBV29-1 | TRBD2 | CSERTSGRNEQFF | TGCAGCGAAAGGACTAGCGGGAGGAATGAGCAGTTCTTC
TRBJ1-2 | NA | TRBV28 | TRBD1 | CATRGQAGYGYTF | TGTGCCACCCGAGGACAGGCAGGCTATGGCTACACCTTC
TRBJ2-7 | NA | TRBV28 | TRBD2 | CASSTLAGVPSYEQYF | TGTGCCAGCAGTACCTTAGCGGGAGTGCCCTCCTACGAGCAGTACTTC
TRBJ1-2 | NA | TRBV28 | NA | CASSGLNRGYGYTF | TGTGCCAGCAGTGGACTTAATCGCGGCTATGGCTACACCTTC
TRBJ2-3 | NA | TRBV6-1 | NA | CASSEIGDTQYF | TGTGCCAGCAGTGAAATCGGAGATACGCAGTATTTT
TRBJ1-4 | few | TRBV28 | TRBD1 | CASSFRQGREKLFF | TGTGCCAGCAGTTTTCGACAGGGGAGGGAAAAACTGTTTTTT
TRBJ2-7 | NA | TRBV7-3 | TRBD2 | CASSPGLAGVDEQYF | TGTGCCAGCAGCCCGGGACTAGCGGGAGTTGACGAGCAGTACTTC
TRBJ2-7 | NA | TRBV5-1 | TRBD1 | CASGMDRVGEQYF | TGCGCCAGCGGGATGGACAGGGTGGGCGAGCAGTACTTC
TRBJ2-2 | few | TRBV19 | NA | CASSWAMDTGELFF | TGTGCCAGTAGTTGGGCTATGGACACCGGGGAGCTGTTTTTT
TRBJ2-7 | NA | TRBV5-4 | TRBD1 | CASSSGQVSSYEQYF | TGTGCCAGCAGCTCTGGACAGGTGAGCTCCTACGAGCAGTACTTC
TRBJ1-1 | NA | TRBV14 | TRBD1 | CASSRFRDRDTEAFF | TGTGCCAGCAGCCGTTTCCGGGACAGGGATACTGAAGCTTTCTTT
TRBJ1-2 | NA | TRBV28 | NA | CASSLVRVPGYTF | TGTGCCAGCAGTTTGGTACGAGTACCTGGCTACACCTTC
TRBJ1-1 | few | TRBV2 | NA | CASSVRGEGAFF | TGTGCCAGCAGTGTCCGCGGGGAGGGAGCTTTCTTT
TRBJ1-6 | few | TRBV7-9 | NA | CASSLGVGESYNSPLHF | TGTGCCAGCAGCTTAGGGGTCGGGGAGTCCTATAATTCACCCCTCCACTTT